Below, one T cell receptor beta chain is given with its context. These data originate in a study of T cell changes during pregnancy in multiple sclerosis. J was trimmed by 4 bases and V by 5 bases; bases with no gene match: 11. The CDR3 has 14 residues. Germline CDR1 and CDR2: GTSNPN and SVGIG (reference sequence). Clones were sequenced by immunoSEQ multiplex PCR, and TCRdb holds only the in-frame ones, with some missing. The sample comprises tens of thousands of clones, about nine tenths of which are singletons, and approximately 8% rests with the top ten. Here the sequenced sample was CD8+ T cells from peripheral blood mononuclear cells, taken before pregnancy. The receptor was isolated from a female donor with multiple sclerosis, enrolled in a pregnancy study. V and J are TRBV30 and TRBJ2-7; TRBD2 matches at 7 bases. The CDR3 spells CAWGPGSGAYEQYF. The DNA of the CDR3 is TGTGCCTGGGGCCCGGGAAGCGGGGCGTACGAGCAGTACTTC.